This T cell receptor (beta chain) was recovered during a study of blood T cell repertoires in COVID-19. Background on the study: T cells, B-cell-depleted T cells, or PBMCs provided the cDNA or gDNA that served as material.

Repertoires were generated with immunoSEQ multiplex PCR, while TCRdb's copy carries only in-frame clones and drops some. The table shows 94,000 or so clones, with 75% to 85% occurring only once. CDR1 LGHDT and CDR2 YNNKEL come from the germline V gene (reference sequence). The CDR3 spans 15 residues. Trimming pared 5 bases from V and 0 bases from J, leaving 11 bases between. J is TRBJ1-3 and V is TRBV3-1 (or the pseudogene TRBV3-2), with D tentatively TRBD1 (6 bases). Source material: peripheral blood. The TCR sequence derives from a man in his 60s with acute or convalescent COVID-19. CDR3 sequence (DNA): TGTGCCAGCAGCTCACGACAGGTCTCTGGAAACACCATATATTTT. Its translation is CASSSRQVSGNTIYF.